These T cell receptor beta chains were read from a single sample in a study of blood T cell repertoires in COVID-19. Data came from immunoSEQ multiplex PCR; TCRdb stores just in-frame clones and leaves some out. The table shows roughly 220,000 clones, with approximately 84% occurring only once. Sequencing was performed on peripheral blood. The receptors were sampled from an elderly man with acute or convalescent COVID-19. CDR3s include the opening cysteine and the closing phenylalanine or tryptophan. D genes are given only for firm matches. A clone size is listed for some rows: how often the clone was seen (once, few, many), or a class if it is expanded.

J gene: TRBJ1-1; clone size: .; D gene: .; V gene: TRBV28; CDR3 DNA: TGTGCCGTAGAGGAGTGGCAGTCCACTGAAGCTTTCTTT; CDR3 protein: CAVEEWQSTEAFF
J gene: TRBJ2-3; clone size: .; D gene: .; V gene: TRBV7-2; CDR3 DNA: TGTGCCAGCAGCCTCACAGGGGGGGGCACAGATACGCAGTATTTT; CDR3 protein: CASSLTGGGTDTQYF
J gene: TRBJ2-5; clone size: .; D gene: TRBD2; V gene: TRBV7-2; CDR3 DNA: TGTGCCAGCCGACTTCAGGGACTAGCGGGATTGGAGACCCAGTACTTC; CDR3 protein: CASRLQGLAGLETQYF
J gene: TRBJ2-5; clone size: .; D gene: .; V gene: TRBV10-3; CDR3 DNA: TGTGCCATCAGTGAGGCAGTGGGGGGAGAGACCCAGTACTTC; CDR3 protein: CAISEAVGGETQYF
J gene: TRBJ2-1; clone size: .; D gene: .; V gene: TRBV4-3; CDR3 DNA: TGCGCCAGCAGCCAAGCCGCCTTAGGGGGTGAGCAGTTCTTC; CDR3 protein: CASSQAALGGEQFF
J gene: TRBJ1-4; clone size: .; D gene: .; V gene: TRBV7-2; CDR3 DNA: TGTGCCAGCAGCTGGGCGGGGGGACATAATGAAAAACTGTTTTTT; CDR3 protein: CASSWAGGHNEKLFF
J gene: TRBJ2-1; clone size: .; D gene: TRBD2; V gene: TRBV4-2; CDR3 DNA: TGTGCCAGCAGCCTTAACAGCGGGAGTCTCAATGAGCAGTTCTTC; CDR3 protein: CASSLNSGSLNEQFF
J gene: TRBJ2-7; clone size: .; D gene: .; V gene: TRBV5-1; CDR3 DNA: TGCGCCAGCCACAGGGAACCAACGGGGGAGCAGTACTTC; CDR3 protein: CASHREPTGEQYF
J gene: TRBJ1-5; clone size: .; D gene: TRBD1; V gene: TRBV6-2/TRBV6-3; CDR3 DNA: TGTGCCAGCAGTCGTTCTCCGGGACAGGGGGCGAGCAATCAGCCCCAGCATTTT; CDR3 protein: CASSRSPGQGASNQPQHF
J gene: TRBJ2-3; clone size: .; D gene: TRBD2; V gene: TRBV7-2; CDR3 DNA: TGTGCCAGCAGCGGGGGACTAGCGGGAGGATCAGATACGCAGTATTTT; CDR3 protein: CASSGGLAGGSDTQYF
J gene: TRBJ2-3; clone size: .; D gene: .; V gene: TRBV12-3/TRBV12-4; CDR3 DNA: TGTGCCAGCAATTTGGGACATTCCAATACGCAGTATTTT; CDR3 protein: CASNLGHSNTQYF
J gene: TRBJ2-5; clone size: .; D gene: .; V gene: TRBV5-4; CDR3 DNA: TGTGCCAGCAGCTTGGGGGGAAGGGGAGAGACCCAGTACTTC; CDR3 protein: CASSLGGRGETQYF
J gene: TRBJ2-2; clone size: .; D gene: TRBD1; V gene: TRBV10-3; CDR3 DNA: TGTGCCATCAGTGAGTCGATCGGACAGGGGAGATCCGGGGAGCTGTTTTTT; CDR3 protein: CAISESIGQGRSGELFF
J gene: TRBJ2-5; clone size: .; D gene: TRBD1; V gene: TRBV5-4; CDR3 DNA: TGTGCCAGCAGCTCGAAGGACAGGGGCCGCGAAGAGACCCAGTACTTC; CDR3 protein: CASSSKDRGREETQYF
J gene: TRBJ1-6; clone size: .; D gene: .; V gene: TRBV6-5; CDR3 DNA: TGTGCCAGCTGGGACACCAATTCACCCCTCCACTTT; CDR3 protein: CASWDTNSPLHF
J gene: TRBJ2-1; clone size: .; D gene: TRBD2; V gene: TRBV29-1; CDR3 DNA: TGCAGCGCACGGACTAGCGGGACCACCTACAATGAGCAGTTCTTC; CDR3 protein: CSARTSGTTYNEQFF
J gene: TRBJ2-6; clone size: .; D gene: .; V gene: TRBV28; CDR3 DNA: TGTGCCAGCAGGTCGATCGGAGCTGGGGCCAACGTCCTGACTTTC; CDR3 protein: CASRSIGAGANVLTF
J gene: TRBJ2-2; clone size: few; D gene: .; V gene: TRBV25-1; CDR3 DNA: TGTGCCAGCAGTGAATCCGGCGGATACACCGGGGAGCTGTTTTTT; CDR3 protein: CASSESGGYTGELFF
J gene: TRBJ2-5; clone size: .; D gene: .; V gene: TRBV19; CDR3 DNA: TGTGCCAGTCGGGGAGCTGCGGAAGAGACCCAGTACTTC; CDR3 protein: CASRGAAEETQYF
J gene: TRBJ2-7; clone size: .; D gene: TRBD2; V gene: TRBV25-1; CDR3 DNA: TGTGCCAGCAGTAGACTAGCGCCTGTCTACGAGCAGTACTTC; CDR3 protein: CASSRLAPVYEQYF
J gene: TRBJ2-2; clone size: .; D gene: .; V gene: TRBV30; CDR3 DNA: TGTGCCTGGAGTGTGCTCGGGGTCGGGGAGCTGTTTTTT; CDR3 protein: CAWSVLGVGELFF
J gene: TRBJ2-2; clone size: .; D gene: TRBD1; V gene: TRBV18; CDR3 DNA: TGTGCCAGCTCACCGTATCCGGGACAGGTTGCCGGGGAGCTGTTTTTT; CDR3 protein: CASSPYPGQVAGELFF
J gene: TRBJ1-5; clone size: .; D gene: TRBD1; V gene: TRBV6-6; CDR3 DNA: TGTGGAAGTGGACAGGGGCAAGATCAGCCCCAGCATTTT; CDR3 protein: CGSGQGQDQPQHF
J gene: TRBJ2-4; clone size: once; D gene: .; V gene: TRBV5-1; CDR3 DNA: TGCGCCAGCAGCTTGGAACAGGCCATTACCAAAAACATTCAGTACTTC; CDR3 protein: CASSLEQAITKNIQYF
J gene: TRBJ1-2; clone size: .; D gene: .; V gene: TRBV4-1; CDR3 DNA: TGCGCCAGCAGCCCAGCGATTGGGGGGAGGTGGGATGGCTACACCTTC; CDR3 protein: CASSPAIGGRWDGYTF
J gene: TRBJ2-7; clone size: .; D gene: TRBD1; V gene: TRBV7-9; CDR3 DNA: TGTGCCAGCAGCAGACAGGGAACCTTCTACGAGCAGTACTTC; CDR3 protein: CASSRQGTFYEQYF
J gene: TRBJ2-1; clone size: .; D gene: TRBD2; V gene: TRBV9; CDR3 DNA: TGTGCCAGCAGCGTAGAGGCGGGGGTCTACAATGAGCAGTTCTTC; CDR3 protein: CASSVEAGVYNEQFF
J gene: TRBJ2-2; clone size: .; D gene: TRBD2; V gene: TRBV11-3; CDR3 DNA: TGTGCCAGCAGCACCCTCGTTCTAGCGGGAGGTCGGGGTACCGGGGAGCTGTTTTTT; CDR3 protein: CASSTLVLAGGRGTGELFF
J gene: TRBJ1-2; clone size: once; D gene: TRBD1; V gene: TRBV6-5; CDR3 DNA: TGTGCCAGCAGTCCCGGACAGGCCTCGGGCTACACCTTC; CDR3 protein: CASSPGQASGYTF
J gene: TRBJ1-4; clone size: .; D gene: .; V gene: TRBV6-5; CDR3 DNA: TGTGCCAGCAGGCGGTTAGTAGGTGAAAAACTGTTTTTT; CDR3 protein: CASRRLVGEKLFF
J gene: TRBJ2-5; clone size: .; D gene: .; V gene: TRBV19; CDR3 DNA: TGTGCCAGTAGTGTCCCCAGGGGGACCCAGTACTTC; CDR3 protein: CASSVPRGTQYF
J gene: TRBJ1-6; clone size: .; D gene: .; V gene: TRBV7-2; CDR3 DNA: TGTGCCAGCAGGTTCGGCGGAAATTCACCCCTCCACTTT; CDR3 protein: CASRFGGNSPLHF
J gene: TRBJ2-7; clone size: .; D gene: .; V gene: TRBV7-2; CDR3 DNA: TGTGCCAGCAGCTTGAATGGGGGGGCCCACGAGCAGTACTTC; CDR3 protein: CASSLNGGAHEQYF
J gene: TRBJ2-3; clone size: .; D gene: .; V gene: TRBV24-1; CDR3 DNA: TGTGCCACCAGGGGTTCTAGTACGCAGTATTTT; CDR3 protein: CATRGSSTQYF
J gene: TRBJ1-1; clone size: .; D gene: .; V gene: TRBV18; CDR3 DNA: TGTGCCAGCTCACCACCGGGGGGGGTAGAAGCTTTCTTT; CDR3 protein: CASSPPGGVEAFF
J gene: TRBJ2-1; clone size: once; D gene: .; V gene: TRBV6-5; CDR3 DNA: TGTGCCAGCAGTCTGGACAGTAGCTCCTACAATGAGCAGTTCTTC; CDR3 protein: CASSLDSSSYNEQFF
J gene: TRBJ2-3; clone size: .; D gene: .; V gene: TRBV19; CDR3 DNA: TGTGCCAGTAGTATTGGAGGTGGCAGCACAGATACGCAGTATTTT; CDR3 protein: CASSIGGGSTDTQYF
J gene: TRBJ2-7; clone size: .; D gene: TRBD1; V gene: TRBV27; CDR3 DNA: TGTGCCAGCAGTCAGATCTTGGGACAGGGTGGCGAGCAGTACTTC; CDR3 protein: CASSQILGQGGEQYF
J gene: TRBJ2-1; clone size: .; D gene: .; V gene: TRBV4-1; CDR3 DNA: TGCGCCAGCAGCCAAGGTTTGAGTTCCTACAATGAGCAGTTCTTC; CDR3 protein: CASSQGLSSYNEQFF
J gene: TRBJ1-5; clone size: once; D gene: .; V gene: TRBV7-2; CDR3 DNA: TGTGCCAGCAGCTTAGCGGGAGATCAGCCCCAGCATTTT; CDR3 protein: CASSLAGDQPQHF
J gene: TRBJ2-4; clone size: .; D gene: .; V gene: TRBV18; CDR3 DNA: TGTGCCAGCTCACCGGTAGTAGGAGCTGGGGCCAAAAACATTCAGTACTTC; CDR3 protein: CASSPVVGAGAKNIQYF
J gene: TRBJ2-7; clone size: .; D gene: TRBD2; V gene: TRBV11-1; CDR3 DNA: TGTGCCAGCAGCCTCAAACCCGCAAGTCTAGCGGGAGTGCAGTACTTC; CDR3 protein: CASSLKPASLAGVQYF
J gene: TRBJ2-5; clone size: .; D gene: .; V gene: TRBV15; CDR3 DNA: TGTGCCACCAGCAGCATAGGGCCGGGGGAGACCCAGTACTTC; CDR3 protein: CATSSIGPGETQYF
J gene: TRBJ2-1; clone size: .; D gene: TRBD2; V gene: TRBV7-2; CDR3 DNA: TGTGCCAGCAGCTTAGCGCGCGGGGCTAGCGGGAGTATCGGAACCTACAATGAGCAGTTCTTC; CDR3 protein: CASSLARGASGSIGTYNEQFF
J gene: TRBJ1-2; clone size: .; D gene: .; V gene: TRBV7-8; CDR3 DNA: TGTGCCAGCAGCTTAGGGACAGTCCCCCGACCCCCCTATGGCTACACCTTC; CDR3 protein: CASSLGTVPRPPYGYTF
J gene: TRBJ1-5; clone size: .; D gene: .; V gene: TRBV7-8; CDR3 DNA: TGTGCCAGCAGCTTCGCCAGTCCCGTTAGCAATCAGCCCCAGCATTTT; CDR3 protein: CASSFASPVSNQPQHF